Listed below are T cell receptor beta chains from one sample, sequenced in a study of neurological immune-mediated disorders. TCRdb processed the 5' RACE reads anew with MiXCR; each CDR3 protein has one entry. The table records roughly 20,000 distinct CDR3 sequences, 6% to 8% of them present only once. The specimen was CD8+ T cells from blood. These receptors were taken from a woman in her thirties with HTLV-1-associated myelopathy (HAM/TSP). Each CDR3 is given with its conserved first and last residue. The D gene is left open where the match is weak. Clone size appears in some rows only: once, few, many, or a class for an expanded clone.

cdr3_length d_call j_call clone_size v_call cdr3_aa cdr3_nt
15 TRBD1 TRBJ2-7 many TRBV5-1 CASRSGTGKPLEQYF TGCGCCAGCAGATCCGGGACAGGGAAGCCCCTCGAGCAGTACTTC
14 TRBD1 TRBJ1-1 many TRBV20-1 CSARAGQGHTEAFF TGCAGTGCTAGAGCCGGACAGGGGCACACTGAAGCTTTCTTT
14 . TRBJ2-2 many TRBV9 CASSGNFDTGELFF TGTGCCAGCAGCGGTAATTTCGACACCGGGGAGCTGTTTTTT
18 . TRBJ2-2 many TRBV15 CATRELWGGRANTGELFF TGTGCCACCAGAGAACTGTGGGGGGGGCGGGCGAACACCGGGGAGCTGTTTTTT
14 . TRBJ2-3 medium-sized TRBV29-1 CSVVSALVSDTQYF TGCAGCGTTGTTTCCGCTCTGGTTTCTGATACGCAGTATTTT
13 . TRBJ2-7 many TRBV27 CASSGSGPYEQYF TGTGCCAGCAGTGGGTCGGGTCCCTACGAGCAGTACTTC
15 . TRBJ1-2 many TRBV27 CASSLSPGDIYGYTF TGTGCCAGCAGTTTATCACCGGGTGATATATATGGCTACACCTTC
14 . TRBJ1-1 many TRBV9 CASSVVAGNTEAFF TGTGCCAGCAGCGTAGTTGCCGGGAACACTGAAGCTTTCTTT
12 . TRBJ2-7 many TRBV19 CASSIAGAEQYF TGTGCCAGTAGTATAGCAGGGGCCGAGCAGTACTTC
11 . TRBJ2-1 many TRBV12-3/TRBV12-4 CASSFADEQFF TGTGCCAGCAGTTTCGCGGATGAGCAGTTCTTC
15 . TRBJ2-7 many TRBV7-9 CASSSGGGWPYEQYF TGTGCCAGCAGCTCCGGAGGAGGGTGGCCCTACGAGCAGTACTTC
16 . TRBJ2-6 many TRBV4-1 CASSASQGSGANVLTF TGCGCCAGCAGCGCGTCACAGGGCTCTGGGGCCAACGTCCTGACTTTC
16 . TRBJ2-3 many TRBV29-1 CSVDGVPGTRGGTQYF TGCAGCGTTGACGGAGTACCGGGAACTAGAGGGGGTACGCAGTATTTT
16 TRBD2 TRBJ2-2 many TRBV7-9 CASSLGAGRDTGELFF TGTGCCAGCAGCTTAGGAGCAGGGAGGGACACCGGGGAGCTGTTTTTT
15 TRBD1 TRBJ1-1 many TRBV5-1 CASSLRTGPNTEAFF TGCGCCAGCAGCTTACGGACAGGGCCGAACACTGAAGCTTTCTTT
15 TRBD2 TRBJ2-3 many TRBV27 CASSFGGGAGDTQYF TGTGCCAGCAGTTTTGGCGGGGGGGCCGGAGATACGCAGTATTTT
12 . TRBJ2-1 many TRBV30 CAWSLDYNEQFF TGTGCCTGGAGTTTGGACTACAATGAGCAGTTCTTC
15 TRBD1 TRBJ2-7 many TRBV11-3 CASSSGTDSPYEQYF TGTGCCAGCAGCTCCGGGACAGATTCTCCCTACGAGCAGTACTTC
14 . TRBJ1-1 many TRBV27 CASSLWIGGTEAFF TGTGCCAGCAGTTTATGGATAGGGGGGACTGAAGCTTTCTTT
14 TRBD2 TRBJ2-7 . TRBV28 CASSSGTSGYEQYF TGTGCCAGCAGCTCCGGGACTAGCGGTTACGAGCAGTACTTC
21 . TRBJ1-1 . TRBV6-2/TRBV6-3 CASSYSTDPGSGAMGNTEAFF TGTGCCAGCAGTTATTCGACTGATCCTGGGTCGGGGGCGATGGGGAACACTGAAGCTTTCTTT
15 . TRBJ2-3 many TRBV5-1 CASSSHRVKTDTQYF TGCGCCAGCAGCTCCCACAGGGTTAAGACAGATACGCAGTATTTT
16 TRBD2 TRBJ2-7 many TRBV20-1 CSARGLAGGNSYEQYF TGCAGTGCTAGAGGGCTAGCGGGGGGCAACTCCTACGAGCAGTACTTC
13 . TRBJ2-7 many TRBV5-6 CASETFSSYEQYF TGTGCCAGCGAGACCTTTAGCTCCTACGAGCAGTACTTC
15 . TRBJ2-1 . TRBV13 CASSSPSGVRSEQFF TGTGCCAGCAGCTCACCTTCCGGGGTAAGATCCGAGCAGTTCTTC
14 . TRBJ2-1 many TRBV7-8 CASSPKGGPDEQFF TGTGCCAGCAGCCCTAAGGGGGGGCCGGATGAGCAGTTCTTC
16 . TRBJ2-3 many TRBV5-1 CASSLGQRSSTDTQYF TGCGCCAGCAGCTTGGGACAGCGATCTAGCACAGATACGCAGTATTTT
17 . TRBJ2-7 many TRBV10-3 CAISEDVLAEGGSEQYF TGTGCCATCAGTGAAGACGTCCTAGCCGAGGGAGGTAGCGAGCAGTACTTC
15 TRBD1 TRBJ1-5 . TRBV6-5 CASSGQGDPNQPQHF TGTGCCAGCAGTGGACAGGGGGATCCGAATCAGCCCCAGCATTTT
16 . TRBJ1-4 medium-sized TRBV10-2 CASSERGLTTNEKLFF TGCGCCAGCAGTGAACGGGGGCTTACAACTAATGAAAAACTGTTTTTT
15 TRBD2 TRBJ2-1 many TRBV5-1 CASSFMAGAANEQFF TGCGCCAGCAGCTTTATGGCGGGAGCCGCAAATGAGCAGTTCTTC
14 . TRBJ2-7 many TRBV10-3 CAISEPGPPGEQYF TGTGCCATCAGTGAGCCGGGACCCCCGGGGGAGCAGTACTTC
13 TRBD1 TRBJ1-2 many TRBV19 CASSDLGTGSYTF TGTGCCAGTAGTGACCTCGGGACAGGGAGCTACACCTTC
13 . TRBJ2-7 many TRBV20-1 CSASQDFSYEQYF TGCAGTGCTAGCCAGGACTTCTCCTACGAGCAGTACTTC
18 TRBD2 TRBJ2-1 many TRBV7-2 CASSRSGLAGGVYNEQFF TGTGCCAGCAGCCGATCGGGACTAGCGGGGGGAGTCTACAATGAGCAGTTCTTC
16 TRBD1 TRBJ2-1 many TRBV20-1 CSARDGTGQGALWQFF TGCAGTGCTAGAGATGGGACGGGACAGGGGGCTTTGTGGCAGTTCTTC
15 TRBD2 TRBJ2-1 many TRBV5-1 CASTLSGGRGNEQFF TGCGCCAGCACCCTTAGCGGGGGGCGAGGCAATGAGCAGTTCTTC
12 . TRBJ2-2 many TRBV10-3 CAFAPNTGELFF TGTGCCTTTGCTCCGAACACCGGGGAGCTGTTTTTT
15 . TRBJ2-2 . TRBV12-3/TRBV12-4 CASSLVPQGSGELFF TGTGCCAGCAGTTTAGTCCCACAGGGATCCGGGGAGCTGTTTTTT
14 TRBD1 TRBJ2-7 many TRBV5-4 CASSRTGGSFEQYF TGTGCCAGCAGCCGGACAGGGGGCTCCTTCGAGCAGTACTTC
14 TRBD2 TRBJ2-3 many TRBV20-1 CSAGTTSSTDTQYF TGCAGTGCTGGGACTACTTCTAGCACAGATACGCAGTATTTT
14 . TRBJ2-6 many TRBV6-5 CASSYIRGANVLTF TGTGCCAGCAGTTACATCAGGGGGGCCAACGTCCTGACTTTC
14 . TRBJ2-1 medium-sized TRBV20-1 CSARSLASFDEQFF TGCAGTGCTAGATCTCTGGCCTCCTTCGATGAGCAGTTCTTC
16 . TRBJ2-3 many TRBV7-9 CASSSPGPGLTDTQYF TGTGCCAGCAGCTCTCCCGGTCCGGGGTTGACAGATACGCAGTATTTT
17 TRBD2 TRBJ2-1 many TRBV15 CATSRDGGLAGLNEQFF TGTGCCACCAGCAGAGATGGGGGACTAGCGGGGCTGAATGAGCAGTTCTTC
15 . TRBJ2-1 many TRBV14 CASSQRQGTYNEQFF TGTGCCAGCAGCCAACGCCAGGGGACCTACAATGAGCAGTTCTTC
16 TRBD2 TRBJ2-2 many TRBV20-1 CSARDIAGAVTGELFF TGCAGTGCTAGAGACATAGCGGGGGCCGTCACCGGGGAGCTGTTTTTT
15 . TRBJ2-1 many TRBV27 CASNRGRDSYNEQFF TGTGCCAGCAATCGCGGCCGGGACTCCTACAATGAGCAGTTCTTC
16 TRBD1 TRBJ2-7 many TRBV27 CASSLSVGDRGYEQYF TGTGCCAGCAGTTTATCTGTCGGGGACAGGGGTTACGAGCAGTACTTC
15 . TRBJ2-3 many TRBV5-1 CASSLRAGVTDTQYF TGCGCCAGCAGCTTGCGGGCAGGGGTCACAGATACGCAGTATTTT